A single sample gave rise to the 26 T cell receptor beta chains below, sequenced in a study of T cell repertoires in cytomegalovirus infection (dated by TCRdb to about 2019). The treatment or condition label of this sample denotes: in vitro stimulation with specific CMV peptide epitopes to enrich CMV-specific T cells. Reads for this sample came from an Illumina HiSeq 1500. TCRdb took the public reads, trimmed them with fastp at Q25, ran MiXCR for clone calling and kept in-frame beta chains. Every distinct CDR3 protein forms one entry, paired with its most common genes and DNA. This sample lists about 78,000 distinct CDR3 sequences; 35% to 45% were detected once. Over 90% of the sample is in the top ten clones. For these TCRs, the target antigens are not known. Specimen: CD8+ T cells from cultured PBMCs, collected from culture after CMV antigen stimulation. The receptors derive from a human donor in good health (CMV status not recorded). Some clones in this sample may be carry-over from other donors' samples.

This clonotype occurred a few times. This chain connects TRBV5-6 to TRBJ1-6; possibly TRBD1 for D (5 bases). This CDR3 has 14 amino acids. Trimming took 5 bases from V and 7 from J, leaving 13 bases between them. The V gene's germline CDR1 is SGHDT and CDR2 YYEEEE. Here the CDR3 DNA reads TGTGCCAGCAGTCTGGGGCGGAGAAATTCACCCCTCCACTTT. Translated: CASSLGRRNSPLHF. The full variable domain, with the rest looked up from reference TRBV5-6 and TRBJ1-6, is DAGVTQSPTHLIKTRGQQVTLRCSPKSGHDTVSWYQQALGQGPQFIFQYYEEEERQRGNFPDRFSGHQFPNYSSELNVNALLLGDSALYLCASSLGRRNSPLHFGNGTRLTVT.

The rearrangement links TRBV19 to TRBJ1-1; D unresolved. The germline CDR1 and CDR2 sequences are LNHDA and SQIVND (reference sequence). CDR3 length equals 12 residues. Trimming took off 2 bases at V and 11 bases at J, with 12 bases between the two ends. The CDR3 DNA reads as TGTGCCAGTAGTATATCCTCGCTGGAGGCTTTCTTT. This translates into CASSISSLEAFF.

The chain recombines TRBV11-2 with TRBJ1-5, with D unresolved. V was pared by 1 base and J by 0 bases, with 13 bases between. Germline-derived CDR1 and CDR2 are SGHAT and FQNNGV. The CDR3 has 17 amino acids. In DNA, the CDR3 is TGTGCCAGCAGCTTAGTCGGTTCCATTTATAGCAATCAGCCCCAGCATTTT. This encodes CASSLVGSIYSNQPQHF.

The chain combines TRBV4-1 with TRBJ1-5; 8 bases are a match to TRBD1. V was clipped by 4 bases and J by 1 base; unmatched bases: 6. The CDR3 contains 16 residues. CDR1 and CDR2 from the germline V gene are MGHRA and YSYEKL. CDR3 sequence: CASSLRTGRSNQPQHF. Here the CDR3 DNA reads TGCGCCAGCAGCCTAAGGACAGGGCGGAGCAATCAGCCCCAGCATTTT.

The chain links TRBV15 to TRBJ2-1; possibly TRBD2 for D (6 bases). Germline assignment: CDR1 LNHNV and CDR2 YYDKDF (reference sequence). The CDR3 runs to 12 residues. Trimming removed 5 bases at V and 7 bases at J, with 9 bases between. The CDR3 coding sequence is TGTGCCACCAGCGGCGGGGCGAATGAGCAGTTCTTC. Its translation: CATSGGANEQFF.

The chain couples TRBV20-1 to TRBJ2-7; no definite D call. The CDR3 length is 15 residues. Germline assignment: CDR1 DFQATT and CDR2 SNEGSKA (reference sequence). Trimming took 0 bases from V and 2 from J, leaving 14 bases between them. CDR3 loop: CSARDIRTPAYEQYF. CDR3 in DNA: TGCAGTGCTAGAGACATTAGGACCCCTGCCTACGAGCAGTACTTC.

The CDR3 bases are TGTGCCAGTAGTAATGGGGACAGGCGAGGCTACACCTTC. It codes for CASSNGDRRGYTF. The chain is built from TRBV19 and TRBJ1-2; 8 positions match TRBD1. Germline CDR1 is LNHDA and CDR2 is SQIVND (reference sequence). The CDR3 consists of 13 residues. The ends lost 4 bases at V and 8 bases at J; junction bases unmatched: 6.

The V call is TRBV19, the J call TRBJ2-3, with TRBD2 identical over 8 bases. V lost 7 bases to trimming and J lost 5 bases; unmatched junction nucleotides: 8. The V gene's germline CDR1 is LNHDA and CDR2 SQIVND (reference sequence). The CDR3 sequence is 14 residues long. DNA of the CDR3: TGTGCCAGTATGGGGCGGGGGGCAGAAGATACGCAGTATTTT. This codes for CASMGRGAEDTQYF.

This clonotype has just a few counts. The chain carries TRBV19 and TRBJ2-3; TRBD1 matches at 7 bases. After removal of 3 bases from V and 4 bases from J, the junction contained 7 bases not matched to a gene. The length of the CDR3 is 15 residues. CDR1 and CDR2 (germline): LNHDA, SQIVND (reference sequence). CDR3 coding DNA: TGTGCCAGTAGTATCTCGACAGGGCGAGCAGATACGCAGTATTTT. As protein: CASSISTGRADTQYF.

The chain joins TRBV29-1 to TRBJ2-6, with TRBD1 matching over 10 bases. The germline gives CDR1 SQVTM, CDR2 ANQGSEA. Losses at the gene ends were 7 bases for V and 0 bases for J; bases not matched to a gene: 6. This CDR3 has 16 residues. The CDR3 spells CSAVDRGGSGANVLTF. CDR3 bases: TGCAGCGCTGTGGACAGGGGGGGCTCTGGGGCCAACGTCCTGACTTTC.

This clonotype has at least ten counts. The rearrangement joins TRBV7-9 to TRBJ1-1; D call uncertain. V shed 6 bases and J shed 0 bases, with 5 bases lying between them. The CDR3 length is 12 residues. Germline loops: CDR1 SEHNR, CDR2 FQNEAQ (reference sequence). This chain's CDR3 is CASRLLNTEAFF. In DNA form, the CDR3 reads TGTGCCAGCAGACTTCTGAACACTGAAGCTTTCTTT.

The chain couples TRBV19 to TRBJ1-2; 7 nucleotides agree with TRBD1. The V gene end was trimmed by 6 bases and the J gene end by 4 bases; junction bases not matched to a gene: 5. This CDR3 has 13 residues. Germline assignment: CDR1 LNHDA and CDR2 SQIVND (reference sequence). The CDR3 nucleotides are TGTGCCAGTAGCATACAGGGGTCCTATGGCTACACCTTC. This translates into CASSIQGSYGYTF.

On this clonotype itself: The junction does not match germline at one end; this may be a read error. J is TRBJ1-1 and V is TRBV5-6; D is unclear. CDR1 is SGHDT, CDR2 YYEEEE, per germline. The CDR3 has 14 amino acids. The CDR3 reads CANSFGSPNTEAFF. The CDR3 DNA sequence: TGTGCCAACAGCTTCGGGTCCCCGAACACTGAAGCTTTCTTT.

This clonotype was detected a few times. The chain joins TRBV19 to TRBJ2-5; D is possibly TRBD1 (5 bases). The CDR3 extends over 15 amino acids. V shed 3 bases and J shed 2 bases, with 13 bases lying between them. In germline, CDR1 is LNHDA, CDR2 SQIVND (reference sequence). CDR3: CASSISRYRQETQYF. DNA of the CDR3: TGTGCCAGTAGTATCTCCCGGTACAGGCAAGAGACCCAGTACTTC.

In this sample, this clonotype turned up once. CDR3 in DNA: TGTGCCAGCAGCTTAGCGGCGTTCGTGGGCAGGGGCACTGAAGCTTTCTTT. This codes for CASSLAAFVGRGTEAFF. V usage is TRBV7-8 and J usage is TRBJ1-1; D perhaps matches TRBD1 (6 bases). CDR1 is SGHVS and CDR2 is FQNEAQ in the germline V gene. The ends were cut back, 0 bases at V and 4 bases at J, with 18 bases in the middle. This CDR3 is 17 amino acids long.

This clonotype was found a few times. V usage is TRBV4-1 and J usage is TRBJ2-3, with TRBD2 matching 8 bases. The CDR3 sequence is 17 residues long. J gave up 2 bases and V 0 bases, and 7 bases lay outside the gene matches. CDR1 MGHRA and CDR2 YSYEKL come from the germline V gene. Written as DNA, the CDR3 is TGCGCCAGCAGCCAAGATATGGGCGGGGGGCTCACAGATACGCAGTATTTT. This codes for CASSQDMGGGLTDTQYF.

The chain links TRBV9 to TRBJ1-1, with D possibly TRBD1 on 5 matching bases. Trimming removed 0 bases from V and 7 bases from J, with 16 bases in between. Germline CDR1 SGDLS, CDR2 YYNGEE. This CDR3 has 15 residues. CDR3 residues: CASSVVPGRSSEAFF. Here the CDR3 DNA reads TGTGCCAGCAGCGTAGTCCCGGGACGTTCTAGTGAAGCTTTCTTT.

The chain carries TRBV7-3 and TRBJ2-7; 8 bases agree with TRBD2. CDR3 size: 15 residues. With V trimmed by 2 bases and J by 1 base, 4 bases remained unmatched. The germline V gene has CDR1 SGHTA and CDR2 FQGTGA. The CDR3 sequence is CASSLASGGSYEQYF. CDR3 nucleotide sequence: TGTGCCAGCAGCTTAGCCAGCGGGGGTTCCTACGAGCAGTACTTC.

This clonotype was seen a handful of times. The chain links TRBV7-2 to TRBJ2-3; D call uncertain. Germline CDR1 SGHTA, CDR2 FQGNSA. The CDR3 sequence is 13 residues long. V gave up 4 bases and J gave up 2 bases, with 7 bases separating them. CDR3 residues: CASSSDVTDTQYF. The CDR3 DNA is TGTGCCAGCAGCTCGGACGTCACAGATACGCAGTATTTT.

This clonotype was observed a few times. The rearrangement uses TRBV7-2 and TRBJ1-5; D unresolved. There are 15 residues in the CDR3. Germline values: CDR1 SGHTA, CDR2 FQGNSA. The V end lost 5 bases, the J end lost 0 bases, and 11 bases lay between the germline ends. The CDR3 loop reads CASSPGPDSNQPQHF. CDR3 DNA: TGTGCCAGCAGCCCAGGCCCGGATAGCAATCAGCCCCAGCATTTT.

The V and J genes are TRBV7-9 and TRBJ1-1, with D perhaps TRBD1 (6 bases). Per germline, CDR1 SEHNR and CDR2 FQNEAQ (reference sequence). The CDR3 is 12 amino acids. Trimming removed 6 bases at V and 5 bases at J, with 10 bases between. CDR3 region: CASSPTGTEAFF. Written as DNA, the CDR3 is TGTGCCAGCAGTCCTACAGGGACTGAAGCTTTCTTT.

This clonotype was counted at least ten times. In DNA, the CDR3 is TGTGCCAGCAGTTTAATGTCTGCCACCGGGGAGCTGTTTTTT. This encodes CASSLMSATGELFF. The chain combines TRBV28 with TRBJ2-2; D gene uncertain. V gave up 2 bases and J gave up 4 bases, with 8 bases separating them. This CDR3 comprises 14 residues. Germline CDR1 MDHEN, CDR2 SYDVKM.

This rearrangement joins TRBV5-8 to TRBJ2-7; D ambiguous. The length of the CDR3 is 14 residues. The V end was cut by 1 base, the J end by 2 bases, with 10 bases between. The V gene's germline CDR1 is SGHTS and CDR2 YDEGEE. CDR3 DNA: TGTGCCAGCAGCTTGCAACCGACAACCTACGAGCAGTACTTC. Translated, it gives CASSLQPTTYEQYF.

The J gene is TRBJ1-1, the V gene TRBV19; D not certain. The CDR3 runs 15 residues. V was cut by 7 bases and J by 1 base, with 16 bases left in between. Germline CDR1 and CDR2: LNHDA and SQIVND (reference sequence). The CDR3 bases are TGTGCCAGTAATGGGAAGGGCCCTAAGAACACTGAAGCTTTCTTT. The encoded protein is CASNGKGPKNTEAFF.

The J gene is TRBJ2-1, the V gene TRBV28; D not resolved. This CDR3 has 14 residues. The V end was cut by 1 base, the J end by 15 bases, with 19 bases between. CDR1 and CDR2 (germline): MDHEN, SYDVKM. The CDR3 spells CASSLSRRLASGFF. CDR3 sequence (DNA): TGTGCCAGCAGTTTATCTCGTCGACTGGCGTCCGGGTTCTTC.

This chain links TRBV7-2 with TRBJ1-6; D perhaps matches TRBD1 (5 bases). This CDR3 is built from 16 residues. The germline CDR1 and CDR2 sequences are SGHTA and FQGNSA. The ends were cut back, 5 bases at V and 7 bases at J, with 18 bases in the middle. CDR3 in DNA: TGTGCCAGCAGCGAATCCGCAGGGTCTCGGAATTCACCCCTCCACTTT. Amino acids: CASSESAGSRNSPLHF.